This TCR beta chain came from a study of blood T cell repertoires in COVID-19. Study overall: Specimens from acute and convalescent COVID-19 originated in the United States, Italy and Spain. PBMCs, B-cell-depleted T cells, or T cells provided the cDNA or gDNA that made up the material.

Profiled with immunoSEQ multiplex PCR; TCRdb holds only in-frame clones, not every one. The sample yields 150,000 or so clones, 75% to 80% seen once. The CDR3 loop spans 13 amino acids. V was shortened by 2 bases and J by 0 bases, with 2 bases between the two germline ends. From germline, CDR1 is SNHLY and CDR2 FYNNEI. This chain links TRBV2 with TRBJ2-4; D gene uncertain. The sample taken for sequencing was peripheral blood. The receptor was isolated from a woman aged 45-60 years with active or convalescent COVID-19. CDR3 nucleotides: TGTGCCAGCAGTGAACTAGCCAAAAACATTCAGTACTTC. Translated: CASSELAKNIQYF. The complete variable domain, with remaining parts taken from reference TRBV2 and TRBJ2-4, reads EPEVTQTPSHQVTQMGQEVILRCVPISNHLYFYWYRQILGQKVEFLVSFYNNEISEKSEIFDDQFSVERPDGSNFTLKIRSTKLEDSAMYFCASSELAKNIQYFGAGTRLSVL.